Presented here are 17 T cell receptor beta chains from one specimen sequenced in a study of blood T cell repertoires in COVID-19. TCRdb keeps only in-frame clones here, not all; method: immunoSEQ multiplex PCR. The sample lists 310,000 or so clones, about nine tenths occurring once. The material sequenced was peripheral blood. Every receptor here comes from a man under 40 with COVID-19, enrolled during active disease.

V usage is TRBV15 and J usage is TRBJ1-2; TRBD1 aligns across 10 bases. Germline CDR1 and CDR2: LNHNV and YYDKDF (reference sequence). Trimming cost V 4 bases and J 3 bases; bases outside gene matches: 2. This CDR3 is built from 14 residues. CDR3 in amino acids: CATSNGQGDYGYTF. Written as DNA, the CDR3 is TGTGCCACCAGCAACGGACAGGGGGACTATGGCTACACCTTC. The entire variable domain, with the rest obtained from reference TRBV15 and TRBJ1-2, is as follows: DAMVIQNPRYQVTQFGKPVTLSCSQTLNHNVMYWYQQKSSQAPKLLFHYYDKDFNNEADTPDNFQSRRPNTSFCFLDIRSPGLGDTAMYLCATSNGQGDYGYTFGSGTRLTVV.

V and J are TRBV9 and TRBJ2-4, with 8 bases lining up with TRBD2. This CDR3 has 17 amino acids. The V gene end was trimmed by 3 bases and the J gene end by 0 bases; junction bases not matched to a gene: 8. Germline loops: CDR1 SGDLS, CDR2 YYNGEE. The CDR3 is CASSAGAGGLAKNIQYF. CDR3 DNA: TGTGCCAGCAGCGCGGGTGCGGGGGGTCTAGCCAAAAACATTCAGTACTTC. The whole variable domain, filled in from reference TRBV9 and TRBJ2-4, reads DSGVTQTPKHLITATGQRVTLRCSPRSGDLSVYWYQQSLDQGLQFLIQYYNGEERAKGNILERFSAQQFPDLHSELNLSSLELGDSALYFCASSAGAGGLAKNIQYFGAGTRLSVL.

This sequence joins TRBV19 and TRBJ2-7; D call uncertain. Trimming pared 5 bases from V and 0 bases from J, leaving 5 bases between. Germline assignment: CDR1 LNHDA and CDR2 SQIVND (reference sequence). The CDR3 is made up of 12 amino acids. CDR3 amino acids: CASSSYSYEQYF. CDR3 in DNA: TGTGCCAGTAGTTCGTACTCCTACGAGCAGTACTTC.

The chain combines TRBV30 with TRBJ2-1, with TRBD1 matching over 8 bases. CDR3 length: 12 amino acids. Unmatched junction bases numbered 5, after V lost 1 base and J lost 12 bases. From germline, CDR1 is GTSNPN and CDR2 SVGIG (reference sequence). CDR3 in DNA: TGTGCCTGGAGTGAAACCGGGACAGGGCAGTTCTTC. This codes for CAWSETGTGQFF.

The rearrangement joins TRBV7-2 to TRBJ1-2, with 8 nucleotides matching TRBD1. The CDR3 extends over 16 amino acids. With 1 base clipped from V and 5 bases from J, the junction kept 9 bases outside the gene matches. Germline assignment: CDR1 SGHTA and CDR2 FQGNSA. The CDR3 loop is CASSLGTAGGGYGYTF. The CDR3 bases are TGTGCCAGCAGCTTAGGGACGGCAGGGGGCGGGTATGGCTACACCTTC.

The chain's CDR3 is CASSLRGQGYSGANVLTF. In DNA form, the CDR3 reads TGTGCCAGCAGCCTTAGGGGACAGGGCTACTCTGGGGCCAACGTCCTGACTTTC. The rearrangement joins TRBV5-4 to TRBJ2-6; TRBD1 matches at 9 bases. This CDR3 comprises 18 residues. CDR1 SGHNT and CDR2 YYREEE come from the germline V gene (reference sequence). Germline trimming cut 4 bases from V and 0 bases from J; bases unmatched to any gene: 8.

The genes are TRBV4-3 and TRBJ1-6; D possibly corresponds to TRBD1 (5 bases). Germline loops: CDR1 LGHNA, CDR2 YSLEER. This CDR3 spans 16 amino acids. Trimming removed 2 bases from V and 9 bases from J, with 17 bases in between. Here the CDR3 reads CASSQWAGQSFSPLHF. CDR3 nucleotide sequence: TGCGCCAGCAGCCAATGGGCAGGGCAATCATTTTCACCCCTCCACTTT.

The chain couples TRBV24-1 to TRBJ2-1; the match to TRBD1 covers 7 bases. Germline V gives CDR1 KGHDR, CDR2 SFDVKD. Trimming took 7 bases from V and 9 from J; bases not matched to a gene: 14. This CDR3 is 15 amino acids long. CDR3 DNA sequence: TGTGCCACCAGCACACAGGGGAAAGTCTCTGGTGAGCAGTTCTTC. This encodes CATSTQGKVSGEQFF.

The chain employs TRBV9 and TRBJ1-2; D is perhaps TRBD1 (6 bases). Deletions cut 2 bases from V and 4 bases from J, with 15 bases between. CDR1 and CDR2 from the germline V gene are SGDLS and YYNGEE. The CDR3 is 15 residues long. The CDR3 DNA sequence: TGTGCCAGCAGCGTGACAGGCGATGCCGGCTATGGCTACACCTTC. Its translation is CASSVTGDAGYGYTF. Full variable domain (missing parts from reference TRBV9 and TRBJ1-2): DSGVTQTPKHLITATGQRVTLRCSPRSGDLSVYWYQQSLDQGLQFLIQYYNGEERAKGNILERFSAQQFPDLHSELNLSSLELGDSALYFCASSVTGDAGYGYTFGSGTRLTVV.

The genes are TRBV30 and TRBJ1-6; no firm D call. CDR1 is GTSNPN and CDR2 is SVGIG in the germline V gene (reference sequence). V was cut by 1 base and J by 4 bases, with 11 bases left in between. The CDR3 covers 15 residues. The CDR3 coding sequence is TGTGCCTGGAGTGGGAGGGTTTTTTATAATTCACCCCTCCACTTT. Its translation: CAWSGRVFYNSPLHF. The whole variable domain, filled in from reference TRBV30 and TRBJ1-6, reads SQTIHQWPATLVQPVGSPLSLECTVEGTSNPNLYWYRQAAGRGLQLLFYSVGIGQISSEVPQNLSASRPQDRQFILSSKKLLLSDSGFYLCAWSGRVFYNSPLHFGNGTRLTVT.

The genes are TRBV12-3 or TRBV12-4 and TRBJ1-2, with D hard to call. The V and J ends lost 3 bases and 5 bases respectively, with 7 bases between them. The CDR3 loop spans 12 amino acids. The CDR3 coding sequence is TGTGCCAGCAGTTTCGACAAGTATGGCTACACCTTC. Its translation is CASSFDKYGYTF.

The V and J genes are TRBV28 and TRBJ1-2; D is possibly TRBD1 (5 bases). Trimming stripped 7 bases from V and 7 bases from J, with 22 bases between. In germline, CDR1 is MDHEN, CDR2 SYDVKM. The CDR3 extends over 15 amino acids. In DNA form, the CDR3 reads TGTGCCAGCACCCCGTGGGGGGAAGGTGTTCTTGGCTACACCTTC. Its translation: CASTPWGEGVLGYTF.

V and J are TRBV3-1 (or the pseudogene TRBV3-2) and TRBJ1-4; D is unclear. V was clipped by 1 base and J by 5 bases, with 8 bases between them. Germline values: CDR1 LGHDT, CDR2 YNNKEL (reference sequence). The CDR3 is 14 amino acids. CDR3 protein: CASSQAPLNEKLFF. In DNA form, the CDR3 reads TGTGCCAGCAGCCAAGCCCCACTGAATGAAAAACTGTTTTTT.

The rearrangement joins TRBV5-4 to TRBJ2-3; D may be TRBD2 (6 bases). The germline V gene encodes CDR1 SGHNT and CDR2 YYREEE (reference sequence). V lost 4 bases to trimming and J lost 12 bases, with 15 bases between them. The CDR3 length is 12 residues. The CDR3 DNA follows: TGTGCCAGCAGCCAGGGACTCCCCCCCCAGTATTTT. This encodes CASSQGLPPQYF.

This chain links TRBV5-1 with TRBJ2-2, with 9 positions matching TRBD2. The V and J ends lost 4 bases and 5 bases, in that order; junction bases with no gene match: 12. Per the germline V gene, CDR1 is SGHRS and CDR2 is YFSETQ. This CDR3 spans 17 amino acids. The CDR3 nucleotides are TGCGCCAGCAGCCTCTGGGAGAGCGGGAGGAGGACCGGGGAGCTGTTTTTT. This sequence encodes CASSLWESGRRTGELFF. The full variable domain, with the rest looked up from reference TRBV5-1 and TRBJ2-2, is KAGVTQTPRYLIKTRGQQVTLSCSPISGHRSVSWYQQTPGQGLQFLFEYFSETQRNKGNFPGRFSGRQFSNSRSEMNVSTLELGDSALYLCASSLWESGRRTGELFFGEGSRLTVL.

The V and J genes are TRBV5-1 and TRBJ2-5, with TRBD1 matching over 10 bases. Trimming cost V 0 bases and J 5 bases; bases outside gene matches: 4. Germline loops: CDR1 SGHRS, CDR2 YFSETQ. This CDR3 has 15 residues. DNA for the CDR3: TGCGCCAGCAGCTTGGTGACAGGGGGCGATGAGACCCAGTACTTC. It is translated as CASSLVTGGDETQYF.

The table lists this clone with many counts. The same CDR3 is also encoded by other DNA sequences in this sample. The CDR3: CASSLGGAGANVLTF. The CDR3 DNA reads as TGTGCCAGCAGCTTGGGGGGGGCTGGGGCCAACGTCCTGACTTTC. The rearrangement joins TRBV5-4 to TRBJ2-6, with D perhaps TRBD2 (6 bases). The CDR3 has 15 residues. Trimming removed 0 bases at V and 2 bases at J, with 6 bases between. Germline V gene lookup returns CDR1 SGHNT and CDR2 YYREEE (reference sequence). The full variable domain, with the rest looked up from reference TRBV5-4 and TRBJ2-6, is ETGVTQSPTHLIKTRGQQVTLRCSSQSGHNTVSWYQQALGQGPQFIFQYYREEENGRGNFPPRFSGLQFPNYSSELNVNALELDDSALYLCASSLGGAGANVLTFGAGSRLTVL.